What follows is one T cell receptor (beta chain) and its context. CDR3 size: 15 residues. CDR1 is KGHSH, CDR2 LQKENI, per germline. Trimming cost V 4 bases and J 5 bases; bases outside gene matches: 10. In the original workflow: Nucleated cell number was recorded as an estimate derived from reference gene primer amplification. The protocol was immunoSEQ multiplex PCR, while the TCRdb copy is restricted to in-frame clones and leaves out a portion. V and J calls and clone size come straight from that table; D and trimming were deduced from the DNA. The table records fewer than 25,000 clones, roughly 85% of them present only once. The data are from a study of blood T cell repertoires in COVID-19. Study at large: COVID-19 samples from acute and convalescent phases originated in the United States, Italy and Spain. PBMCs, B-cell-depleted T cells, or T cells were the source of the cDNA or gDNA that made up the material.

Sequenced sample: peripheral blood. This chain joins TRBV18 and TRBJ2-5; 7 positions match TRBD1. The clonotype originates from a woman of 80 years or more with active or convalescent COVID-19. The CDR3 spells CASSLQEGARETQYF. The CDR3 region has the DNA TGTGCCAGCTCACTACAAGAGGGGGCTCGGGAGACCCAGTACTTC.